Below, 17 T cell receptor beta chains from the same sample are listed, as sequenced in a study of T-cell reconstitution after alpha-beta-depleted transplantation in children. A TCRbeta library incorporating unique molecular identifiers was prepared. Each CDR3 protein gets one entry after TCRdb re-called the PCR reads with MiXCR. The sample has 40,000 to 55,000 distinct CDR3 sequences, about a tenth seen once; the top ten hold roughly 28%. Material: PBMCs, mostly from graft donor cells, obtained 60 days after TCRalphabeta/CD19-depleted stem cell transplant. The source is a male patient between 2 and 10 years old who had a stem cell transplant for chronic granulomatous disease, so the T cells may come from the graft donor.

At least ten counts were recorded for this clonotype. The V gene is TRBV25-1, the J gene TRBJ2-1, with TRBD1 identical over 7 bases. The CDR3 has 16 amino acids. The V and J ends lost 2 bases and 6 bases, in that order; junction bases with no gene match: 10. Germline values: CDR1 MGHDK, CDR2 SYGVNS. The CDR3 here is CASSEPGQGVLNEQFF. CDR3 nucleotide sequence: TGTGCCAGCAGTGAACCTGGGCAGGGGGTCCTCAATGAGCAGTTCTTC.

This clonotype came up a few times. The CDR3 DNA sequence: TGTGCCAGCACCGAGCGGGCTAGCGGGAGGGCCCCCCAGTTCTTC. It is translated as CASTERASGRAPQFF. The gene calls are TRBV2 and TRBJ2-1, with 12 bases lining up with TRBD2. J lost 13 bases, V lost 7 bases, and 14 bases had no gene match. This CDR3 comprises 15 residues. Germline-derived CDR1 and CDR2 are SNHLY and FYNNEI.

The rearrangement links TRBV6-5 to TRBJ1-4; D is unclear. The length of the CDR3 is 15 residues. Germline V gene sequence: CDR1 MNHEY, CDR2 SVGAGI. Between the trimmed V and J ends, which lost 0 bases and 8 bases, there was a span of 13 bases. The chain's CDR3 is CASSYSFWGREKLFF. The DNA of the CDR3 is TGTGCCAGCAGTTACTCCTTCTGGGGAAGGGAAAAACTGTTTTTT.

This clonotype was counted many times. This sequence joins TRBV19 and TRBJ2-1, with D tentatively TRBD1 (6 bases). V was cut by 4 bases and J by 5 bases, with 15 bases left in between. Germline CDR1 and CDR2: LNHDA and SQIVND (reference sequence). The CDR3 is made up of 15 amino acids. DNA for the CDR3: TGTGCCAGTAGTAAGCGCCGGGACACGAACAATGAGCAGTTCTTC. It is translated as CASSKRRDTNNEQFF.

This clonotype has a handful of counts. The rearrangement uses TRBV4-2 and TRBJ2-7, with a weak D call TRBD2 (6 bases). Trimming removed 0 bases from V and 2 bases from J, with 14 bases in between. The CDR3 totals 16 residues. Germline CDR1 and CDR2: LGHNA and YNFKEQ. As DNA, the CDR3 is TGTGCCAGCAGCCAAGAGATGGGGGGTTCGCCCTACGAGCAGTACTTC. Translated, it gives CASSQEMGGSPYEQYF.

This clonotype was seen many times. The CDR3 nucleotides are TGTGCCAGCAGTGTTAGCACTAGCTCCTACGAGCAGTACTTC. Translating gives CASSVSTSSYEQYF. The chain links TRBV2 to TRBJ2-7, with a possible D match to TRBD2 (5 bases). V was shortened by 4 bases and J by 0 bases, with 10 bases between the two germline ends. Germline V CDR1 and CDR2: SNHLY, FYNNEI. The CDR3 length is 14 residues.

This clonotype showed up many times. The chain recombines TRBV10-1 with TRBJ2-3; 10 nucleotides agree with TRBD2. The germline V gene encodes CDR1 WNHNN and CDR2 SYGVQD (reference sequence). V was pared by 0 bases and J by 3 bases, with 6 bases of the junction left unmatched. This CDR3 comprises 17 residues. The CDR3 here is CASSESTSGSTTDTQYF. DNA for the CDR3: TGCGCCAGCAGTGAGTCGACTAGCGGGTCAACGACAGATACGCAGTATTTT.

The chain is built from TRBV4-1 and TRBJ1-2, with D hard to call. The CDR3 spans 12 residues. V gave up 3 bases and J gave up 5 bases, with 7 bases separating them. The germline V gene has CDR1 MGHRA and CDR2 YSYEKL. CDR3 region: CASSQETYGYTF. CDR3 DNA: TGCGCCAGCAGCCAGGAAACATATGGCTACACCTTC.

The V call is TRBV29-1, the J call TRBJ1-2; possible D gene TRBD1, 5 bases. The germline V gene has CDR1 SQVTM and CDR2 ANQGSEA. Trimming left V 6 bases short and J 7 bases short, with 15 bases between. The CDR3 totals 12 residues. CDR3 DNA sequence: TGCAGCGTGGGGGGGACTCGGGCTGGCTACACCTTC. Its protein is CSVGGTRAGYTF.

This clonotype was recorded a few times. The rearrangement uses TRBV9 and TRBJ2-1; 10 nucleotides line up with TRBD1. Germline CDR1 SGDLS, CDR2 YYNGEE. The CDR3 spans 14 residues. V trimming: 4 bases; J trimming: 10 bases; junction bases outside the gene matches: 8. The DNA of the CDR3 is TGTGCCAGCAGCCCCTTGACAGGGGGCATCGAGCAGTTCTTC. It specifies CASSPLTGGIEQFF. Together with reference TRBV9 and TRBJ2-1, the CDR3 gives the full variable domain: DSGVTQTPKHLITATGQRVTLRCSPRSGDLSVYWYQQSLDQGLQFLIQYYNGEERAKGNILERFSAQQFPDLHSELNLSSLELGDSALYFCASSPLTGGIEQFFGPGTRLTVL.

In the case of this clonotype: A junction end diverges from the germline sequence, so it may reflect a read error. The chain employs TRBV12-3 or TRBV12-4 and TRBJ1-5, with D uncertain. The CDR3 runs 19 residues. The DNA of the CDR3 is TGTGCCATCAGTCTTATATTACAATCGGGAGGTGATAGCAATCAGCCCCAGCATTTT. Translated, it gives CAISLILQSGGDSNQPQHF.

This clonotype was observed many times. The chain links TRBV12-3 or TRBV12-4 to TRBJ2-2, with D possibly TRBD1 on 5 matching bases. V lost 2 bases and J lost 0, with 10 bases in between. The CDR3 extends over 16 amino acids. DNA for the CDR3: TGTGCCAGCAGTTTATTGGCAGGGTCGAACACCGGGGAGCTGTTTTTT. It codes for CASSLLAGSNTGELFF.

This clonotype was observed at least ten times. This chain uses TRBV18 with TRBJ2-3; D is unresolved. V was clipped by 3 bases and J by 6 bases, with 13 bases between them. This CDR3 spans 14 amino acids. Germline CDR1 is KGHSH and CDR2 is LQKENI. CDR3 loop: CASSPLRLGDTQYF. The CDR3 region has the DNA TGTGCCAGCTCACCGCTCCGATTAGGGGATACGCAGTATTTT.

This clonotype has at least ten counts. The V gene is TRBV12-3 or TRBV12-4, the J gene TRBJ2-2; D tentatively reads TRBD1 or TRBD2 (5 bases each). V was clipped by 2 bases and J by 6 bases, with 10 bases between them. The CDR3 has 14 residues. This CDR3 is CASSLIGTPGELFF. The CDR3, as DNA: TGTGCCAGCAGTTTAATTGGGACGCCCGGGGAGCTGTTTTTT.

This clonotype was recorded at least ten times. The CDR3 DNA reads TGCAGTGCTAGGGGGGACAGTTCCTACGAGCAGTACTTC. Protein: CSARGDSSYEQYF. This chain joins TRBV20-1 and TRBJ2-7, with 7 bases identical to TRBD1. V gave up 3 bases and J gave up 1 base; unmatched junction bases: 3. The CDR3 has 13 amino acids. From germline, CDR1 is DFQATT and CDR2 SNEGSKA (reference sequence).

This clonotype was seen ten or more times. The chain uses TRBV7-2 and TRBJ2-2; D assignment may be TRBD1 or TRBD2 (5 bases each). Deletions cut 6 bases from V and 0 bases from J, with 14 bases between. The CDR3 covers 16 residues. Germline V gene data show CDR1 as SGHTA and CDR2 as FQGNSA. The CDR3, as DNA: TGTGCCAGCAGGGCCAGAGGGACGTCGAACACCGGGGAGCTGTTTTTT. Amino acid sequence: CASRARGTSNTGELFF.

This clonotype was recorded at least ten times. The V and J genes are TRBV7-6 and TRBJ1-3, with D maybe TRBD1 (6 bases). The germline gives CDR1 SGHVS, CDR2 FNYEAQ. The CDR3 is 17 amino acids. Trimming stripped 3 bases from V and 2 bases from J, with 17 bases between. The CDR3 region has the DNA TGTGCCAGCAGCTTGTGGGGAGGGGGGTTTGCTGGAAACACCATATATTTT. Translating it yields CASSLWGGGFAGNTIYF.